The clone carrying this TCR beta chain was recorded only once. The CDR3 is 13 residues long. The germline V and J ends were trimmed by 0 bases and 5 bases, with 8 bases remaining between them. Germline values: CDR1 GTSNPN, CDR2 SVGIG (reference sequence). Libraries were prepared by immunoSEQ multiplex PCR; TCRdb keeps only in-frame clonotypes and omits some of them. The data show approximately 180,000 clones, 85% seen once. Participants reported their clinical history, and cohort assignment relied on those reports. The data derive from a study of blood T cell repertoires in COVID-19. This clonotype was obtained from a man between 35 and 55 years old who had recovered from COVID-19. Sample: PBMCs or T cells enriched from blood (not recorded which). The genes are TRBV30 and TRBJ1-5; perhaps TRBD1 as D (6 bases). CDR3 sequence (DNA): TGTGCCTGGAGTGTAAAGGGGGATCAGCCCCAGCATTTT. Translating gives CAWSVKGDQPQHF.